This T cell receptor beta chain stems from a study of cytomegalovirus exposure and HLA in healthy donors (dated by TCRdb to about 2017). Broadly, across the study: An earlier analysis of 550 to 700 of the donors reported roughly 300 Gb of sequence data and 100 million to 140 million unique TCR beta sequences from some 180 million T cells. An early release that covered some 630 HLA-typed donors contained approximately 300 gigabases of sequencing data and tens of millions of unique TCR sequences. Among the approximately 430 genotyped donors, 75% to 90% belonged to the genetic ancestry cluster associated with self-reported Caucasian donors. The study was designed to test whether signatures of past pathogen exposure could be identified by cataloging public T cell receptors. The study profiled the T cell repertoires of around 700 subjects by immunosequencing and related them to cytomegalovirus serostatus. Along with the approximately 700-subject first cohort, a separate validation cohort of 120 different subjects was used. To predict cytomegalovirus infection status, the study combined high-throughput TCR immunosequencing, statistical association of individual TCRs with disease status, and machine learning. A later analysis re-examined previously published TCR beta repertoires from about 700 donors and added high-resolution HLA genotyping to investigate patterns of TCR occurrence. Rather than using new phenotypic data, the later analysis identified candidate immune exposures from TCR beta sequences and from how often those sequences occurred across donors. In an earlier analysis of more than 550 of the donors, high-throughput TCR beta sequencing was used to judge whether each TCR beta V gene segment behaved as functional or pseudogenic. Donor age, sex, ethnicity and CMV serostatus were compiled together with the repertoire data. Genome-wide SNP genotypes for about 55% of the roughly 670 donors were used in a later genetic analysis, which treated that subset as a discovery cohort. All discovery cohort repertoires had been generated on a single sequencing platform. HLA typing included class I and class II loci at four-digit resolution. The number of donors typed differed by locus, with roughly 629-640 for A, B, C, DRB1 and DQB1, around 560 for DQA1, about 610 for DPA1, and approximately 470 for DPB1. Roughly 5 DR-DQ haplotypes were handled as single units for association and clustering, since linkage in the cohort was strong. Among about 390 genotyped donors of the cohort, an average of approximately 240,000 unique TCR beta nucleotide sequences were sequenced per donor, 15% to 20% of them non-productive.

The cohort comprised under 700 healthy bone marrow donors. All cohort members were sampled while nominally healthy, although unrecorded immune exposures were likely present. The donor was CMV seronegative and belonged to the group of around 400 seronegative cohort members. A peripheral blood sample was collected from each donor, and TCR beta sequencing was performed on peripheral blood mononuclear cells. The Qiagen DNeasy Blood Extraction Kit was used to extract genomic DNA from the blood cell samples. Points on this clone: Its antigen is still unknown. Base-call qualities are not available, and no considerably larger clone is one nucleotide away.

The library was built by means of the immunoSEQ multiplex PCR assay. The multiplex PCR relied on a mix of 60 forward primers for TCR Vbeta segments and 13 reverse primers for TCR Jbeta segments. The CDR3 region of rearranged TCR beta genes was amplified from genomic DNA with a multiplex PCR assay. The amplified TCR beta libraries were sequenced on the Illumina HiSeq System as 87-base-pair reads. The authors' analysis ran thus. A later analysis counted approximately 76 million unique TCR beta chains across the 666 repertoires, and about 10 million of these chains were shared by at least two donors. Raw reads were error-corrected and collapsed into unique sequences by a nearest-neighbor algorithm in which closely related sequences were merged to remove PCR and sequencing errors. CDR3 sequences were aligned to IMGT reference sequences to assign V, D and J gene segments. For a sequence to be retained, a match of at least six nucleotides to both a V gene segment and a J gene segment was required. Rearrangements were classified as productive when the CDR3 lacked stop codons and remained in frame with V and J, and all other rearrangements were classified as non-productive. Following IMGT convention, CDR3 was defined as the stretch from the second conserved V-encoded cysteine to the conserved J-encoded phenylalanine. The earlier analysis of 500 to 750 of the donors excluded any sequence lacking an unambiguous match to a single V gene segment. In an earlier analysis of several hundred of the donors, a V segment was called functional when productive rearrangements were above 56.7%, and segregating when the standard deviation between donors exceeded 5%. A statistical classification framework was built to diagnose cytomegalovirus status from the catalog of TCR beta chain sequences. V and J gene assignment, in a later analysis, came from comparing TCR nucleotide sequences with IMGT/GENE-DB human TR gene sequences. In a later analysis, CDR3 sequences and most-parsimonious VDJ recombination scenarios were assigned using the TCRdist pipeline. In a later analysis, every TCR beta chain was defined by the combination of its CDR3 amino acid sequence and its V-gene family, and reads without a unique V-gene family were dropped. In a later analysis, approximately 590 highly shared, low-generation-probability nucleotide sequences were removed to address suspected cross-contamination and a sequencing artifact. For each public chain, a later analysis derived a clonal expansion index from normalized ranks of inferred template counts within each repertoire. Generation probabilities in a later analysis came from a VDJ recombination model fitted to out-of-frame rearrangements, and those results were checked against IGoR. A later analysis scored TCR-TCR, TCR-HLA and TCR-CMV co-occurrence with hypergeometric tests, applying a repertoire-size bias correction to TCR pairs. To estimate false discovery rates, a later analysis permuted the HLA or CMV assignments 20 times. In a later analysis, co-occurring TCRs were grouped using DBSCAN, and TCRdist sequence similarity was added for clustering within HLA-allele-positive subsets. Repertoires with fewer than 30,000 or more than 120,000 public chains, plus five repertoires with anomalous nucleotide sharing, were excluded from co-occurrence clustering. The table comes from immuneACCESS by way of TCRdb, which keeps in-frame sequences with V and J called. Part of the clones is missing from these tables; in studies checked, under half for an unresolved V gene and the rest for unknown reasons. The V and J calls and clone size are taken from that table; D and trimming were inferred from the DNA. In this sample the table shows some 120,000 clones, 80% of which occur a single time. The top ten clones comprise over 2% of the sample.

Trimming takes 6 bases from V and 1 base from J, and the germline ends sit 12 bases apart. CDR1 LNHDA and CDR2 SQIVND were looked up in the germline V gene (reference sequence). CDR3 length: 14 amino acids, cysteine to phenylalanine. Only the CDR3 DNA is retained, 42 bases long and in frame from the first base. Summary of the overall study and its limitations: In a later analysis, most CMV-associated TCR beta chains were found to appear HLA-restricted, with HLA associations seemingly driven largely by CMV exposure. In a later genetic analysis, a missense DCLRE1C variant was associated with V-gene and J-gene trimming of TCR beta chains, and the association was replicated in an independent cohort. The earlier analysis of approximately 590 of the donors excluded roughly 17 rarely observed V segments, including chromosome 9 orphons, because counts were too low. A later analysis found that TCR association rates varied across HLA loci, with DRB1 alleles showing the most associated TCRs and HLA-C alleles the fewest. Only TCR beta chains were sequenced in this cohort, and the absence of alpha or paired-chain data limited detectable features. While some public TCRs were present in many individuals, most TCR sequences turned up only very rarely across donors. Because HLA typing was missing for some donors at each locus, association tests included only the typed subset. Broadly in line with IMGT annotations, most TCR beta V segments showed up in productive rearrangements about 87% or about 30% of the time in an earlier analysis of under 700 of the donors. Specific HLA alleles were associated with 16,951 TCR beta sequences at a false discovery rate of 0.05 in a later analysis. In a later analysis, HLA-associated TCR beta chains showed more clonal expansion and lower generation probabilities than non-associated chains that were equally common. A group of highly shared sequence variants was considered likely to be a technical artifact of the sequencing pipeline. A further reported finding was that TCR beta sequences accurately predicted the HLA-A and HLA-B alleles for most subjects in the first cohort. Because the 87-base-pair reads could not distinguish some IMGT-functional V segments, including TRBV6-2 and TRBV6-3, those segments were excluded. When HLA alleles, especially DR and DQ, strongly co-occurred, TCR associations were difficult to assign to individual alleles. The study listed over 150 TCR beta chains as associated with cytomegalovirus. A few of the identified cytomegalovirus-associated TCR beta chains were confirmed in vitro to be specific for cytomegalovirus antigens. Immune exposure information for the cohort was limited to CMV serostatus. Correlated functional status among segregating V segments might be attributable to linkage disequilibrium, but an unknown experimental factor could not be ruled out. In a later analysis, several top co-occurrence clusters were reported to appear linked to parvovirus B19, influenza, CMV and Epstein-Barr virus. According to the authors, the approach could potentially be generalized to other disease states and immunological phenotypes. Presence/absence analyses assumed roughly uniform sequencing depth across donors, an assumption that may not hold. The classifier was reported to diagnose cytomegalovirus status with high specificity and sensitivity in both the original and validation cohorts. A later genetic analysis reported fewer N-insertions in productive TCRs among donors in an Asian-associated ancestry cluster than the roughly 700-donor mean.

This clonotype was obtained from a man under 40 in good health and CMV-seronegative. The receptor chain draws on TRBV19 and TRBJ1-1; the D region possibly corresponds to TRBD1 (5 bases align). Sequencing used PBMCs. The DNA reads as follows: TGTGCCAGTAGGAGTAATCAGGGGAACACTGAAGCTTTCTTT. Its protein reads: CASRSNQGNTEAFF. The CDR3 plus the reference TRBV19 and TRBJ1-1 genes for the other parts give the full variable domain: DGGITQSPKYLFRKEGQNVTLSCEQNLNHDAMYWYRQDPGQGLRLIYYSQIVNDFQKGDIAEGYSVSREKKESFPLTVTSAQKNPTAFYLCASRSNQGNTEAFFGQGTRLTVV.